Listed below are T cell receptor beta chains from one sample, sequenced in a study of T cell responses to AZD1222 COVID-19 vaccine. The method was immunoSEQ multiplex PCR; TCRdb's version includes in-frame clones alone and lacks a portion of them. The sample records 150,000 to 200,000 clones, 94% being singletons. The sample consisted of peripheral blood, taken 28 days after the second AZD1222 dose. Receptors originate from an adult who received the AZD1222 COVID-19 vaccine. Both conserved end residues are part of each CDR3. The order of the fields is J gene, V gene, D gene, CDR3 DNA, CDR3 protein. D genes are given only for firm matches.

TRBJ1-6 | TRBV25-1 | - | TGTGCCAGCAGCGGGCAGGGGATAGCTAATTCACCCCTCCACTTT | CASSGQGIANSPLHF
TRBJ1-1 | TRBV5-1 | - | TGCGCCAGCAGCTTAAGGGGCGGGGACACTGAAGCTTTCTTT | CASSLRGGDTEAFF
TRBJ1-1 | TRBV29-1 | - | TGCAGCGCCGAAGGAGTAGTGTTGAACACTGAAGCTTTCTTT | CSAEGVVLNTEAFF
TRBJ1-2 | TRBV6-5 | TRBD1 | TGTGCCAGCAGTTACTCTGGGACAGGGGGCTATGGCTACACCTTC | CASSYSGTGGYGYTF
TRBJ1-1 | TRBV11-2 | TRBD1 | TGTGCCAGCAGCTTAGATGGGATGGGGACAGGGGAAGCTTTCTTT | CASSLDGMGTGEAFF
TRBJ2-1 | TRBV14 | - | TGTGCCAGCAGCCAGGACCGAGGGAGGTACAATGAGCAGTTCTTC | CASSQDRGRYNEQFF
TRBJ1-5 | TRBV14 | - | TGTGCCAGCAGCCGGGATAGCAATCAGCCCCAGCATTTT | CASSRDSNQPQHF
TRBJ2-1 | TRBV7-8 | - | TGTGCCAGCAGCTTCATCGCCAGCTCCTACAATGAGCAGTTCTTC | CASSFIASSYNEQFF
TRBJ1-1 | TRBV27 | TRBD1 | TGTGCCAGCAGTTCCGACAGGGGGCCGGGGGACACTGAAGCTTTCTTT | CASSSDRGPGDTEAFF
TRBJ2-7 | TRBV27 | - | TGTGCCAGCAGTCTACAGGGTATCCACGAGCAGTACTTC | CASSLQGIHEQYF
TRBJ2-5 | TRBV7-2 | TRBD1 | TGTGCCAGCAGCTTGACAGGGGGAGAGACCCAGTACTTC | CASSLTGGETQYF
TRBJ1-1 | TRBV6-2/TRBV6-3 | - | TGTGCCAGCAGTTACGCCCGGGACGCTCCGAACACTGAAGCTTTCTTT | CASSYARDAPNTEAFF
TRBJ1-1 | TRBV3-1/TRBV3-2 | TRBD1 | TGTGCCAGCACCTATGTAGGGGGCGGTGAAGCTTTCTTT | CASTYVGGGEAFF
TRBJ1-1 | TRBV11-2 | TRBD1 | TGTGCCAGCAGCCCCACCGGGACAGGGGGCACGAACACTGAAGCTTTCTTT | CASSPTGTGGTNTEAFF
TRBJ1-5 | TRBV6-2/TRBV6-3 | - | TGTGCCAGCAGTAAAGACGGTAGTCAGCCCCAGCATTTT | CASSKDGSQPQHF
TRBJ2-7 | TRBV13 | - | TGTGCCAGCAGCCCCACCCGAGCCGGACCCTCCTACGAGCAGTACTTC | CASSPTRAGPSYEQYF
TRBJ1-3 | TRBV5-1 | - | TGCGCCAGCAGCTTGGAGGCATTTGGGGGAAACACCATATATTTT | CASSLEAFGGNTIYF
TRBJ2-5 | TRBV4-1 | - | TGCGCCAGCAGCCAAGAGGGAGAGACCCAGTACTTC | CASSQEGETQYF
TRBJ1-2 | TRBV6-5 | TRBD1 | TGTGCCAGCAGGCGGACAGGCGCTAACTATGGCTACACCTTC | CASRRTGANYGYTF
TRBJ2-7 | TRBV19 | TRBD1 | TGTGCCAGTAAAGTCGGACAGGGGGCCCACGAGCAGTACTTC | CASKVGQGAHEQYF
TRBJ1-2 | TRBV5-1 | - | TGCGCCAGCAGCCAAACACGACCTTACAGGAATGGGGGCTACACCTTC | CASSQTRPYRNGGYTF
TRBJ1-1 | TRBV15 | TRBD1 | TGTGCCACCCAACGACAGGGGAGCGTTGAAGCTTTCTTT | CATQRQGSVEAFF
TRBJ1-4 | TRBV6-1 | - | TGTGCCAGCAGTGAAATTTTACTTGCAACTAATGAAAAACTGTTTTTT | CASSEILLATNEKLFF
TRBJ1-5 | TRBV15 | - | TGTGCCACCAGCACAGACCTTAACTCGGGGAATCAGCCCCAGCATTTT | CATSTDLNSGNQPQHF
TRBJ2-3 | TRBV9 | - | TGTGCCAGCACGAAGCGGCATCAAGTTTGGGATACGCAGTATTTT | CASTKRHQVWDTQYF
TRBJ2-6 | TRBV3-1/TRBV3-2 | TRBD2 | TGTGCCAGCAGCCAATATGGGAGGGGCACTGGGGCCAACGTCCTGACTTTC | CASSQYGRGTGANVLTF
TRBJ2-1 | TRBV6-1 | - | TGTGCCAGCAGTGAATTAGTAGTCTCCTACAATGAGCAGTTCTTC | CASSELVVSYNEQFF
TRBJ1-2 | TRBV9 | TRBD1 | TGTGCCAGCAGCCCCCTTGGGACAGGGTTGAAGTCGAATGGCTACACCTTC | CASSPLGTGLKSNGYTF
TRBJ2-1 | TRBV19 | - | TGTGCCAGTAGTATGACAGGTTACAATGAGCAGTTCTTC | CASSMTGYNEQFF